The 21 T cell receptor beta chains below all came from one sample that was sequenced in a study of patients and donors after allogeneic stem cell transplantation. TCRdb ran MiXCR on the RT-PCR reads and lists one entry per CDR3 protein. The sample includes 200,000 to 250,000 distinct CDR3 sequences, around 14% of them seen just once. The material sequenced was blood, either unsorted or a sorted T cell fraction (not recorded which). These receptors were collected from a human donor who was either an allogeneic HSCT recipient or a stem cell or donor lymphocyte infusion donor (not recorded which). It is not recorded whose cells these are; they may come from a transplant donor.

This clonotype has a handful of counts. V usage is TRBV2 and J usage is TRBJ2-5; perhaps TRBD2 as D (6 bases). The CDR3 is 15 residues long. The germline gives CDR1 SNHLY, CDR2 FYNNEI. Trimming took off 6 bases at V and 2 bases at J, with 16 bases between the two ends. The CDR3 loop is CASSRDSANQETQYF. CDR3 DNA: TGTGCCAGCAGCCGGGACTCAGCAAATCAAGAGACCCAGTACTTC.

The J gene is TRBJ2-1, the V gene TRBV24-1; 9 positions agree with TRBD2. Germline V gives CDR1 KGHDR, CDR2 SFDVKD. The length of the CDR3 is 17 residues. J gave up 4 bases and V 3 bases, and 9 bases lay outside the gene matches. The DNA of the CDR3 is TGTGCCACCAGTGATACGATAGCGGGAGAAGGGTACAATGAGCAGTTCTTC. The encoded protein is CATSDTIAGEGYNEQFF.

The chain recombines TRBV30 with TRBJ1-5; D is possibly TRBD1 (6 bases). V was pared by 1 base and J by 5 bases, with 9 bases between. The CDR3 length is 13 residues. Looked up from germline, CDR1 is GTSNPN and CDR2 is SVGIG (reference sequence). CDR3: CAWSGTEDQPQHF. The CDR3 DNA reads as TGTGCCTGGAGTGGGACAGAAGATCAGCCCCAGCATTTT.

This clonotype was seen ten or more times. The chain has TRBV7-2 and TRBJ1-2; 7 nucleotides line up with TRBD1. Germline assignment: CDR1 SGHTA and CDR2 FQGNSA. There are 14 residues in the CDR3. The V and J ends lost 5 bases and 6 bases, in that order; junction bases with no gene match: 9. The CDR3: CASSQSGDRHGYTF. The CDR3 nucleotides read TGTGCCAGCAGCCAAAGTGGGGACAGACATGGCTACACCTTC.

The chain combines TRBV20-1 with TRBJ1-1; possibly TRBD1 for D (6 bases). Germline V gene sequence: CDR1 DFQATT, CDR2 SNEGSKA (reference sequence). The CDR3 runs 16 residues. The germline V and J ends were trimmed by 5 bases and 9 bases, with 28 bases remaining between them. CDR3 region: CSAAAFTGTHSDQAFF. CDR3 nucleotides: TGCAGTGCTGCCGCCTTTACAGGGACCCACTCCGACCAAGCTTTCTTT.

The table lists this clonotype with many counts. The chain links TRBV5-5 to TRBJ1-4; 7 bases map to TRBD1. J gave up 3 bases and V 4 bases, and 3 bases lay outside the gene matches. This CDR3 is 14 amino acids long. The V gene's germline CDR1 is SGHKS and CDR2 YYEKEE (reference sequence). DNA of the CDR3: TGTGCCAGCAGCGAACAGGGGTCTAATGAAAAACTGTTTTTT. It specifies CASSEQGSNEKLFF.

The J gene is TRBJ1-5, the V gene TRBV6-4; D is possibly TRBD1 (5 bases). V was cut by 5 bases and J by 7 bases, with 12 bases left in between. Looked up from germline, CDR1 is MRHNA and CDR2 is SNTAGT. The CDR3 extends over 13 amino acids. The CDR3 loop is CASSPREDQPQHF. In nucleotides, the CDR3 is TGTGCCAGCAGTCCCAGGGAGGACCAGCCCCAGCATTTT.

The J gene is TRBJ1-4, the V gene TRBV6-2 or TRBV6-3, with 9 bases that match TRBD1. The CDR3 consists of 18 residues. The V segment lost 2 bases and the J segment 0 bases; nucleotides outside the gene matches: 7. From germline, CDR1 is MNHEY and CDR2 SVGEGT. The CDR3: CASSYADRGKATNEKLFF. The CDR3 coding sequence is TGTGCCAGCAGTTACGCCGACAGGGGGAAGGCAACTAATGAAAAACTGTTTTTT.

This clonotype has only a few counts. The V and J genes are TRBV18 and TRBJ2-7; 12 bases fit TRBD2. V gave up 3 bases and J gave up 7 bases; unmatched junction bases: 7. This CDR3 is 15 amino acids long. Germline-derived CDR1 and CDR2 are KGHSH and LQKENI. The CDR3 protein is CASSPTSGGNLEQYF. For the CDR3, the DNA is TGTGCCAGCTCACCGACTAGCGGGGGTAATTTGGAGCAGTACTTC. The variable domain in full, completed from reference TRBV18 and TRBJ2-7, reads NAGVMQNPRHLVRRRGQEARLRCSPMKGHSHVYWYRQLPEEGLKFMVYLQKENIIDESGMPKERFSAEFPKEGPSILRIQQVVRGDSAAYFCASSPTSGGNLEQYFGPGTRLTVT.

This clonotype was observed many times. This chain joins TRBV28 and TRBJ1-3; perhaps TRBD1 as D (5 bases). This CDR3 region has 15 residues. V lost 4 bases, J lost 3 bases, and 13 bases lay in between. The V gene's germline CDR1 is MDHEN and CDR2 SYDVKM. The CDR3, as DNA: TGTGCCAGCAGTTCCGGGGGAGTGGGTGGAAACACCATATATTTT. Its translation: CASSSGGVGGNTIYF.

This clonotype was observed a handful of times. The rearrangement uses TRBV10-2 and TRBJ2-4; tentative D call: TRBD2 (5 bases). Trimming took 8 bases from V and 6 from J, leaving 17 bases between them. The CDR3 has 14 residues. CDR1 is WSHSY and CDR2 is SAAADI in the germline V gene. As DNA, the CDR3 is TGCGCCAGCTCCAGCGGACCCCCCCGAAACATTCAGTACTTC. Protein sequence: CASSSGPPRNIQYF.

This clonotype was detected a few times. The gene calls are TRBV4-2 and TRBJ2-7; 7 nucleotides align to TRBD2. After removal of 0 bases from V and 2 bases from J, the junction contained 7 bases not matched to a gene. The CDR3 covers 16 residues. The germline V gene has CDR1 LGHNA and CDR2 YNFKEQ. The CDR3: CASSQDWASGAYEQYF. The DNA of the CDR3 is TGTGCCAGCAGCCAAGATTGGGCTAGCGGAGCCTACGAGCAGTACTTC.

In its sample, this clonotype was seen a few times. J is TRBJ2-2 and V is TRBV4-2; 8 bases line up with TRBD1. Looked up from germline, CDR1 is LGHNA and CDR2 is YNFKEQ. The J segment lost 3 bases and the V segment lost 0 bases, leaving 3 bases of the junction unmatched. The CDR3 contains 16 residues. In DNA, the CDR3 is TGTGCCAGCAGCCAAGATTTGACAGGGGACACCGGGGAGCTGTTTTTT. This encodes CASSQDLTGDTGELFF.

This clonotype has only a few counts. Written as DNA, the CDR3 is TGTGCCAGCTCACCACTACGAGCGGAGACCCAGTACTTC. Translated, it gives CASSPLRAETQYF. The chain couples TRBV18 to TRBJ2-5; D remains unclear. This CDR3 is built from 13 residues. From germline, CDR1 is KGHSH and CDR2 LQKENI. Trimming removed 1 base at V and 5 bases at J, with 8 bases between.

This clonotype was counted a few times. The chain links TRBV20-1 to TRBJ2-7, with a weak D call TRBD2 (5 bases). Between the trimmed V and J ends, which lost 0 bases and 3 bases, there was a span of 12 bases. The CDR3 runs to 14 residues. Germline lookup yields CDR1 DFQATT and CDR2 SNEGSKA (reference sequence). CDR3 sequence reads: CSARELVGYYEQYF. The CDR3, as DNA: TGCAGTGCTAGAGAACTAGTGGGGTACTACGAGCAGTACTTC.

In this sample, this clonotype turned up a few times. CDR3 loop: CASSRRGGRTKREQYF. The CDR3 DNA is TGTGCCAGCAGCCGAAGGGGCGGACGCACTAAAAGGGAGCAGTACTTC. The chain joins TRBV14 to TRBJ2-7, with D possibly TRBD1 on 5 matching bases. Trimming cost V 4 bases and J 7 bases, with 23 bases left between them. The CDR3 covers 16 residues. Germline V CDR1 and CDR2: SGHDN, FVKESK.

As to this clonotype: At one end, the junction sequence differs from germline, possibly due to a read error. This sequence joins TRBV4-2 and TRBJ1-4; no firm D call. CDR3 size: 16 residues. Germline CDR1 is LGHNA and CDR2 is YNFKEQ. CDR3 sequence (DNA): TGTGCCATCAGCCAAGGGAATCTTGGTTCGAATGAAAAACTGTTTTTT. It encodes CAISQGNLGSNEKLFF.

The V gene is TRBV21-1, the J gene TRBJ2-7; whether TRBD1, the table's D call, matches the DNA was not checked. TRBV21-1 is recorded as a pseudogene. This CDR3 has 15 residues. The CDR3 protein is CASRRRIPGTYEQYF. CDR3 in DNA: TGTGCCAGCAGGCGGCGGATCCCAGGGACCTACGAGCAGTACTTC.

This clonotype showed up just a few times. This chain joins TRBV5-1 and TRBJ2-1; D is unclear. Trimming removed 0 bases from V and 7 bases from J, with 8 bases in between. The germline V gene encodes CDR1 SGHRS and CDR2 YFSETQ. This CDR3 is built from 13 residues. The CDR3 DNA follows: TGCGCCAGCAGCTTGGGTAGCATTAATGAGCAGTTCTTC. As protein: CASSLGSINEQFF. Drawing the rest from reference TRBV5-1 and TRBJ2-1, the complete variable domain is KAGVTQTPRYLIKTRGQQVTLSCSPISGHRSVSWYQQTPGQGLQFLFEYFSETQRNKGNFPGRFSGRQFSNSRSEMNVSTLELGDSALYLCASSLGSINEQFFGPGTRLTVL.

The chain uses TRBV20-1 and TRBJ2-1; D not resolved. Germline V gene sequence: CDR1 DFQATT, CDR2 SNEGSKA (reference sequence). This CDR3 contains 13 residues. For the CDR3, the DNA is TGCAGCATTATGGACCCAAAGTACAATGAGCAGTTCTTC. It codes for CSIMDPKYNEQFF.

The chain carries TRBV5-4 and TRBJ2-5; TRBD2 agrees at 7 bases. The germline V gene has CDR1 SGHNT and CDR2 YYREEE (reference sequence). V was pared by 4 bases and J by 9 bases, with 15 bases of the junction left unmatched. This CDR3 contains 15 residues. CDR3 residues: CASSAGAGLPEPQYF. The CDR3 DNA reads TGTGCCAGCAGCGCGGGAGCGGGACTCCCCGAGCCCCAGTACTTC.